This T cell receptor beta chain was profiled in a study of cytomegalovirus exposure and HLA in healthy donors. A multiplex PCR was run with 60 Vbeta primers and 13 Jbeta primers. Here immunoSEQ multiplex PCR was the method, and the copy in TCRdb shows in-frame clones only, minus some. The data show about 170,000 clones, with about three quarters seen just once and around 3.2% held by the top ten. V lost 3 bases to trimming and J lost 1 base, with 11 bases between them. This CDR3 is 15 amino acids long. CDR1 and CDR2 (germline): SGHNT, YYREEE (reference sequence). The chain combines TRBV5-4 with TRBJ2-4; D is possibly TRBD2 (5 bases). Material: PBMCs. This clonotype originated in a female donor in good health and CMV-seronegative. The CDR3 here is CASSYRGEAKNIQYF. The CDR3, as DNA: TGTGCCAGCAGCTACCGGGGAGAGGCCAAAAACATTCAGTACTTC.